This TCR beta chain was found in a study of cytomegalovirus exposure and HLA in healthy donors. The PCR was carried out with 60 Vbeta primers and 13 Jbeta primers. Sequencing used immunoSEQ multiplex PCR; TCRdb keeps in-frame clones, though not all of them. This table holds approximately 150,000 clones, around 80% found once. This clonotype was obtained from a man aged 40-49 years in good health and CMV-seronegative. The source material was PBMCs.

The DNA of the CDR3 is TGCGCCAGCAGCTTGGACGGATTAGCCTACTACGAGCAGTACTTC. It yields the protein CASSLDGLAYYEQYF. The chain uses TRBV5-1 and TRBJ2-7; D is uncertain. Germline V gene data show CDR1 as SGHRS and CDR2 as YFSETQ. The V end was cut by 0 bases, the J end by 3 bases, with 13 bases between. This CDR3 is 15 amino acids long.